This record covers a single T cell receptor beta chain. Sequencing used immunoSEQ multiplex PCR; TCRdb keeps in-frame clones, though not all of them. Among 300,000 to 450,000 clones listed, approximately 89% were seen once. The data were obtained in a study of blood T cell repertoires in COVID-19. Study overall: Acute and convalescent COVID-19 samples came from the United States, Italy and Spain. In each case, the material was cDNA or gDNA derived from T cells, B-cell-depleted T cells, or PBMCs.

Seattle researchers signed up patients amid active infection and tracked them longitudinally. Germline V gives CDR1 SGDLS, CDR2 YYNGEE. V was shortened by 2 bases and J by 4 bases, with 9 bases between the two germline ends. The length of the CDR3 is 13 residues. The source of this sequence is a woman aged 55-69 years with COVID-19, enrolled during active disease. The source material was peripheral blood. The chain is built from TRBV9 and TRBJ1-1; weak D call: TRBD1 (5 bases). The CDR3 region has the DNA TGTGCCAGCAGCGTCAGGGATGGCACTGAAGCTTTCTTT. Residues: CASSVRDGTEAFF.